The 29 T cell receptor beta chains listed next were all sequenced from one sample in a study of shared clonotypes between healthy human individuals. The assay was immunoSEQ multiplex PCR, and TCRdb's table has in-frame clones only and misses some. The table has about 2.2 million clones, about 93% seen once; the top ten hold under 2%. CD45RO-negative cells were positively selected for CCR7, leaving out terminally differentiated effector memory CD45RA+ cells. The source material was naive CD8+ T cells from PBMCs. These receptors all come from a man between 18 and 35 years old in good health. Some clones in this sample may be carry-over from other donors' samples.

The chain links TRBV5-8 to TRBJ2-7; D is unresolved. Germline lookup yields CDR1 SGHTS and CDR2 YDEGEE. V was pared by 0 bases and J by 0 bases, with 7 bases between. The CDR3 spans 14 residues. As DNA, the CDR3 is TGTGCCAGCAGCTTGGGGGATCCCTCCTACGAGCAGTACTTC. Translated, it gives CASSLGDPSYEQYF.

This chain connects TRBV5-6 to TRBJ1-3, with D unclear. CDR1 SGHDT and CDR2 YYEEEE come from the germline V gene. V was clipped by 4 bases and J by 2 bases, with 16 bases between them. The CDR3 length is 16 residues. The CDR3 loop is CASSPARNTPGNTIYF. The CDR3 nucleotides read TGTGCCAGCAGCCCGGCGAGAAACACGCCTGGAAACACCATATATTTT.

Points on this clone: Different DNA sequences within this sample yield the same CDR3. This chain joins TRBV19 and TRBJ2-1, with 8 bases that match TRBD2. From germline, CDR1 is LNHDA and CDR2 SQIVND (reference sequence). The CDR3 is 15 amino acids. Losses at the gene ends were 6 bases for V and 0 bases for J; bases not matched to a gene: 4. CDR3 amino acids: CASSDSGNSYNEQFF. In nucleotides, the CDR3 is TGTGCCAGTAGCGATAGCGGGAACTCCTACAATGAGCAGTTCTTC.

This chain links TRBV27 with TRBJ1-1; no reliable D call. Deletions cut 5 bases from V and 0 bases from J, with 13 bases between. The length of the CDR3 is 15 residues. Germline lookup yields CDR1 MNHEY and CDR2 SMNVEV (reference sequence). CDR3 residues: CASSPEVFMNTEAFF. CDR3 nucleotides: TGTGCCAGCAGTCCGGAGGTGTTCATGAACACTGAAGCTTTCTTT.

CDR3 bases: TGTGCCAGCAGTTACGACAGGGGCTACGAGCAGTACTTC. It codes for CASSYDRGYEQYF. This sequence joins TRBV11-3 and TRBJ2-7; 8 bases align to TRBD1. The CDR3 extends over 13 amino acids. Germline V gives CDR1 SGHNT, CDR2 YENEEA. With V trimmed by 6 bases and J by 3 bases, 4 bases remained unmatched.

V is TRBV27 and J is TRBJ2-3; a weak D match, TRBD2 (6 bases). Germline V CDR1 and CDR2: MNHEY, SMNVEV (reference sequence). V was clipped by 2 bases and J by 2 bases, with 14 bases between them. CDR3 length: 16 residues. CDR3 sequence: CASSLIAGRLTDTQYF. In DNA form, the CDR3 reads TGTGCCAGCAGTTTAATTGCGGGACGCCTCACAGATACGCAGTATTTT.

As for this clone: A junction boundary mismatches the germline segment, possibly from a read error. The chain employs TRBV2 and TRBJ1-2; D is possibly TRBD1 (5 bases). CDR1 is SNHLY, CDR2 FYNNEI, per germline. The CDR3 is 13 amino acids. CDR3: CASSEGQGYRYTF. For the CDR3, the DNA is TGTGCCAGCAGTGAAGGGCAGGGCTATCGCTACACCTTC.

The chain is built from TRBV5-4 and TRBJ1-2; weak D call: TRBD1 (6 bases). The germline V gene encodes CDR1 SGHNT and CDR2 YYREEE (reference sequence). Trimming pared 2 bases from V and 3 bases from J, leaving 11 bases between. This CDR3 comprises 14 residues. The CDR3 loop reads CASSLQGTYYGYTF. DNA of the CDR3: TGTGCCAGCAGCTTACAGGGAACCTACTATGGCTACACCTTC.

V is TRBV10-1 and J is TRBJ2-3; D perhaps matches TRBD2 (5 bases). Germline assignment: CDR1 WNHNN and CDR2 SYGVQD (reference sequence). The CDR3 covers 13 residues. The V end lost 6 bases, the J end lost 6 bases, and 13 bases lay between the germline ends. CDR3 in amino acids: CASRAAVGDTQYF. CDR3 nucleotide sequence: TGCGCCAGCAGGGCAGCGGTCGGGGATACGCAGTATTTT.

Concerning this clone: The same CDR3 is also encoded by other DNA sequences in this sample. CDR3 sequence (DNA): TGTGCCAGCAGTTTTTTAGGGGGCTCCTACGAGCAGTACTTC. Translation: CASSFLGGSYEQYF. The chain recombines TRBV27 with TRBJ2-7, with a weak D call TRBD1 (6 bases). Germline CDR1 MNHEY, CDR2 SMNVEV (reference sequence). V dropped 3 bases and J dropped 0 bases, with 9 bases sitting between them. This CDR3 spans 14 amino acids.

The genes are TRBV5-4 and TRBJ1-2; possibly TRBD1 for D (5 bases). Germline values: CDR1 SGHNT, CDR2 YYREEE (reference sequence). CDR3 size: 14 residues. The germline V and J ends were trimmed by 4 bases and 4 bases, with 14 bases remaining between them. The CDR3 here is CASSRRQTLYGYTF. CDR3 in DNA: TGTGCCAGCAGCCGCCGACAGACGCTCTATGGCTACACCTTC. The whole variable domain, filled in from reference TRBV5-4 and TRBJ1-2, reads ETGVTQSPTHLIKTRGQQVTLRCSSQSGHNTVSWYQQALGQGPQFIFQYYREEENGRGNFPPRFSGLQFPNYSSELNVNALELDDSALYLCASSRRQTLYGYTFGSGTRLTVV.

The chain employs TRBV4-1 and TRBJ1-1, with D perhaps TRBD1 (5 bases). V was pared by 1 base and J by 1 base, with 16 bases between. The CDR3 covers 17 residues. The germline V gene encodes CDR1 MGHRA and CDR2 YSYEKL. CDR3 sequence: CASSQAARGGGNTEAFF. CDR3 sequence (DNA): TGCGCCAGCAGCCAAGCAGCGCGCGGGGGGGGGAACACTGAAGCTTTCTTT.

The rearrangement uses TRBV11-2 and TRBJ1-1; D ambiguous. Germline V gene sequence: CDR1 SGHAT, CDR2 FQNNGV. The CDR3 consists of 16 residues. Trimming removed 1 base from V and 0 bases from J, with 12 bases in between. The CDR3 sequence is CASSLARVGMNTEAFF. CDR3 in DNA: TGTGCCAGCAGCTTAGCCCGGGTAGGGATGAACACTGAAGCTTTCTTT. Variable domain in full (rest from reference TRBV11-2 and TRBJ1-1): EAGVAQSPRYKIIEKRQSVAFWCNPISGHATLYWYQQILGQGPKLLIQFQNNGVVDDSQLPKDRFSAERLKGVDSTLKIQPAKLEDSAVYLCASSLARVGMNTEAFFGQGTRLTVV.

The rearrangement joins TRBV27 to TRBJ2-1, with TRBD2 matching over 12 bases. V gave up 6 bases and J gave up 2 bases; unmatched junction bases: 8. CDR1 MNHEY and CDR2 SMNVEV come from the germline V gene (reference sequence). The CDR3 is 17 amino acids. The CDR3 protein is CASSQTSGSVTYNEQFF. The CDR3 DNA follows: TGTGCCAGCAGCCAGACTAGCGGGAGCGTAACCTACAATGAGCAGTTCTTC.

This chain connects TRBV7-2 to TRBJ1-2; TRBD1 is a possible D gene (6 bases). V lost 5 bases, J lost 2 bases, and 18 bases lay in between. The CDR3 contains 16 residues. CDR1 SGHTA and CDR2 FQGNSA come from the germline V gene. As DNA, the CDR3 is TGTGCCAGCAGCCTCGCCGGGACACCGCTCAACTATGGCTACACCTTC. This encodes CASSLAGTPLNYGYTF.

This clone came up once. V is TRBV5-5 and J is TRBJ1-2; D gene ambiguous. From germline, CDR1 is SGHKS and CDR2 YYEKEE (reference sequence). Trimming pared 2 bases from V and 4 bases from J, leaving 18 bases between. This CDR3 contains 16 residues. In nucleotides, the CDR3 is TGTGCCAGCAGCTTTCAACCCGCAAGCGTAATCTATGGCTACACCTTC. This translates into CASSFQPASVIYGYTF.

The chain links TRBV19 to TRBJ2-2; TRBD1 might be the D (6 bases). There are 16 residues in the CDR3. Germline V lookup: CDR1 LNHDA, CDR2 SQIVND (reference sequence). Trimming stripped 5 bases from V and 0 bases from J, with 13 bases between. The CDR3, as DNA: TGTGCCAGTAGTGGACCGGGACACGCGAACACCGGGGAGCTGTTTTTT. Its protein is CASSGPGHANTGELFF.

The V and J genes are TRBV7-2 and TRBJ2-2, with D perhaps matching TRBD2 (5 bases). The CDR3 spans 15 residues. CDR1 is SGHTA and CDR2 is FQGNSA in the germline V gene. V was shortened by 7 bases and J by 4 bases, with 16 bases between the two germline ends. The CDR3 is CASNAGQAGTGELFF. Written as DNA, the CDR3 is TGTGCCAGCAATGCCGGGCAGGCGGGCACCGGGGAGCTGTTTTTT.

The chain employs TRBV28 and TRBJ1-2; D remains ambiguous. The V gene's germline CDR1 is MDHEN and CDR2 SYDVKM. The CDR3 runs 14 residues. V was pared by 1 base and J by 4 bases, with 10 bases between. The CDR3 here is CASSLSLRFYGYTF. The CDR3 DNA reads as TGTGCCAGCAGTTTATCATTAAGGTTCTATGGCTACACCTTC.

The CDR3 loop is CASSEGAGEAFF. The DNA for the CDR3 is TGTGCCAGCAGTGAAGGCGCGGGTGAAGCTTTCTTT. This sequence joins TRBV6-1 and TRBJ1-1, with D unresolved. The germline V gene has CDR1 MNHNS and CDR2 SASEGT. The CDR3 contains 12 residues. Trimming took 1 base from V and 7 from J, leaving 7 bases between them.

This clone was recorded once. J is TRBJ2-7 and V is TRBV28, with 10 bases matching TRBD1. The CDR3 totals 14 residues. V shed 5 bases and J 4 bases; nucleotides not matched to a gene: 5. CDR1 is MDHEN, CDR2 SYDVKM, per germline. The CDR3 region has the DNA TGTGCCAGCAGTCCGACAGGGGGCCGGTACGAGCAGTACTTC. It yields the protein CASSPTGGRYEQYF.

In its sample, this clone was seen once. J is TRBJ2-1 and V is TRBV29-1; TRBD1 matches 9 bases. The CDR3 sequence is 14 residues long. V was clipped by 7 bases and J by 0 bases; unmatched bases: 4. Looked up from germline, CDR1 is SQVTM and CDR2 is ANQGSEA. DNA for the CDR3: TGCAGCGCCAGGGACAGGGTCTCCTACAATGAGCAGTTCTTC. Residues: CSARDRVSYNEQFF.

The chain couples TRBV5-6 to TRBJ2-5, with D maybe TRBD2 (6 bases). The ends were cut back, 8 bases at V and 4 bases at J, with 12 bases in the middle. The CDR3 spans 12 residues. Germline CDR1 is SGHDT and CDR2 is YYEEEE. The CDR3 protein is CASGLGGETQYF. The CDR3 DNA is TGTGCCAGTGGATTGGGAGGAGAGACCCAGTACTTC.

The CDR3 DNA is TGTGCCAGCAGCTGGCGGGACAGGGATACCGGGGAGCTGTTTTTT. It codes for CASSWRDRDTGELFF. The genes are TRBV5-8 and TRBJ2-2; 9 nucleotides match TRBD1. The CDR3 has 15 amino acids. CDR1 and CDR2 from the germline V gene are SGHTS and YDEGEE. V dropped 3 bases and J dropped 5; count of bases not matched to a gene: 5.

Points on this clone: Other nucleotide sequences from this sample produce the same CDR3. This chain links TRBV7-9 with TRBJ2-7, with D unclear. CDR1 SEHNR and CDR2 FQNEAQ come from the germline V gene (reference sequence). This CDR3 has 13 residues. Deletions cut 3 bases from V and 2 bases from J, with 8 bases between. CDR3 sequence: CASSFRGTYEQYF. CDR3 coding DNA: TGTGCCAGCAGCTTCCGCGGCACCTACGAGCAGTACTTC.

The chain recombines TRBV14 with TRBJ2-1, with 9 bases that match TRBD2. V lost 5 bases and J lost 0; bases outside the gene matches: 8. Per germline, CDR1 SGHDN and CDR2 FVKESK. This CDR3 contains 17 residues. This chain's CDR3 is CASSVRTSVRSYNEQFF. The CDR3 coding sequence is TGTGCCAGCAGCGTGCGGACTAGCGTACGCTCCTACAATGAGCAGTTCTTC. Full variable domain (outside the CDR3, taken from reference TRBV14 and TRBJ2-1): EAGVTQFPSHSVIEKGQTVTLRCDPISGHDNLYWYRRVMGKEIKFLLHFVKESKQDESGMPNNRFLAERTGGTYSTLKVQPAELEDSGVYFCASSVRTSVRSYNEQFFGPGTRLTVL.

The chain couples TRBV2 to TRBJ2-5; TRBD1 is a possible D gene (5 bases). V was cut by 7 bases and J by 5 bases, with 20 bases left in between. This CDR3 comprises 15 residues. CDR1 is SNHLY, CDR2 FYNNEI, per germline. The CDR3 is CASNLTPRVLETQYF. The CDR3 DNA reads TGTGCCAGCAATCTAACCCCCAGGGTGCTCGAGACCCAGTACTTC.

The chain is built from TRBV28 and TRBJ1-2; a possible D gene is TRBD1 (6 bases). V lost 6 bases, J lost 3 bases, and 17 bases lay in between. Germline values: CDR1 MDHEN, CDR2 SYDVKM. CDR3 length: 15 residues. The CDR3 here is CASSPVWTAHYGYTF. As DNA, the CDR3 is TGTGCCAGCAGCCCGGTCTGGACAGCTCACTATGGCTACACCTTC.

The rearrangement joins TRBV7-6 to TRBJ2-7; 8 nucleotides align to TRBD1. Germline-derived CDR1 and CDR2 are SGHVS and FNYEAQ. J was trimmed by 3 bases and V by 4 bases; bases with no gene match: 8. The CDR3 length is 15 residues. The CDR3 loop is CASSSRGQDLYEQYF. For the CDR3, the DNA is TGTGCCAGCAGCTCGAGGGGACAGGATCTCTACGAGCAGTACTTC.